This passage covers 15 T cell receptor beta chains from one sample sequenced in a study of CD8 T cells in ankylosing spondylitis. Each CDR3 protein gets one entry after TCRdb re-called the 5' RACE reads with MiXCR. The sample lists a few hundred thousand distinct CDR3 sequences, roughly 10% occurring once. The specimen was blood, either unsorted or a sorted T cell fraction (not recorded which). All receptors derive from a male donor with ankylosing spondylitis or in good health (not recorded which).

This clonotype has ten or more counts. The chain uses TRBV5-1 and TRBJ2-7; D remains ambiguous. V lost 0 bases and J lost 5, with 9 bases in between. CDR1 and CDR2 from the germline V gene are SGHRS and YFSETQ. This CDR3 spans 13 amino acids. The CDR3 region has the DNA TGCGCCAGCAGCTTGGGGGTCAGCAACGAGCAGTACTTC. This codes for CASSLGVSNEQYF.

The table lists this clonotype with many counts. CDR3 region: CASSLVVETQYF. As DNA, the CDR3 is TGCGCCAGCAGCTTGGTGGTGGAGACCCAGTACTTC. The V and J genes are TRBV5-1 and TRBJ2-5, with D unresolved. V was pared by 0 bases and J by 5 bases, with 5 bases between. Germline V gene data show CDR1 as SGHRS and CDR2 as YFSETQ. CDR3 length: 12 residues. Full variable domain (rest looked up from reference TRBV5-1 and TRBJ2-5): KAGVTQTPRYLIKTRGQQVTLSCSPISGHRSVSWYQQTPGQGLQFLFEYFSETQRNKGNFPGRFSGRQFSNSRSEMNVSTLELGDSALYLCASSLVVETQYFGPGTRLLVL.

This clonotype was seen at least ten times. The chain recombines TRBV12-3 or TRBV12-4 with TRBJ2-3, with 10 bases aligning to TRBD2. With 5 bases clipped from V and 2 bases from J, the junction kept 10 bases outside the gene matches. This CDR3 has 17 residues. CDR3 sequence reads: CASSVSSSGGDTDTQYF. The CDR3 bases are TGTGCCAGCAGTGTATCCTCTAGCGGGGGCGACACAGATACGCAGTATTTT.

The sample holds many counts of this clonotype. The genes are TRBV3-1 and TRBJ2-1; TRBD2 is a possible D gene (5 bases). V gave up 1 base and J gave up 7 bases, with 26 bases separating them. The length of the CDR3 is 19 residues. Germline CDR1 reads LGHDT; CDR2 reads YNNKEL (reference sequence). This CDR3 reads CASSQVFYPGSKAKNEQFF. The CDR3 region has the DNA TGTGCCAGCAGCCAAGTATTTTACCCGGGAAGTAAGGCAAAGAATGAGCAGTTCTTC.

This clonotype came up many times. This sequence joins TRBV7-2 and TRBJ2-7; D perhaps matches TRBD1 (5 bases). Deletions cut 5 bases from V and 4 bases from J, with 12 bases between. The CDR3 runs 13 residues. CDR1 and CDR2 from the germline V gene are SGHTA and FQGNSA. The CDR3, as DNA: TGTGCCAGCAGCAGCAGGGTTGGGTACGAGCAGTACTTC. This gives the protein CASSSRVGYEQYF.

There are many counts of this clonotype. The chain combines TRBV5-1 with TRBJ2-1, with D perhaps given as TRBD1 or TRBD2 (5 bases each). The CDR3 runs to 15 residues. V lost 0 bases and J lost 7, with 14 bases in between. Germline V gene sequence: CDR1 SGHRS, CDR2 YFSETQ. This CDR3 reads CASSLAAPWGNEQFF. In nucleotides, the CDR3 is TGCGCCAGCAGCTTGGCGGCTCCATGGGGGAATGAGCAGTTCTTC.

This clonotype showed up many times. The chain couples TRBV12-3 or TRBV12-4 to TRBJ2-3; 14 bases are shared with TRBD2. Germline trimming cut 4 bases from V and 3 bases from J; bases unmatched to any gene: 9. The length of the CDR3 is 18 residues. The CDR3 DNA follows: TGTGCCAGCAGTTATACCGGGACTAGCGGGAGATTTACAGATACGCAGTATTTT. This sequence encodes CASSYTGTSGRFTDTQYF.

This chain connects TRBV12-3 or TRBV12-4 to TRBJ2-5, with D uncertain. This CDR3 comprises 13 residues. Between the trimmed V and J ends, which lost 6 bases and 0 bases, there was a span of 8 bases. The chain's CDR3 is CASSPLNQETQYF. The CDR3 DNA reads as TGTGCCAGCAGCCCCCTCAACCAAGAGACCCAGTACTTC.

The J gene is TRBJ2-5, the V gene TRBV20-1; 8 positions match TRBD1. V lost 6 bases, J lost 5 bases, and 14 bases stayed unmatched. The CDR3 runs 15 residues. Germline V CDR1 and CDR2: DFQATT, SNEGSKA (reference sequence). The CDR3 region is CSAPSGQGGGETQYF. CDR3 bases: TGCAGTGCCCCGAGTGGACAGGGCGGTGGCGAGACCCAGTACTTC.

This clonotype was found many times. This rearrangement joins TRBV20-1 to TRBJ2-5; 14 bases align to TRBD2. The CDR3 has 17 amino acids. V shed 4 bases, J shed 5 bases, and the junction held 12 bases outside the gene matches. CDR1 and CDR2 (germline): DFQATT, SNEGSKA (reference sequence). The CDR3 DNA reads as TGCAGTGCTACCGGGACTAGCGGGAGAGTGTTTTGGGAGACCCAGTACTTC. This translates into CSATGTSGRVFWETQYF.

This clonotype showed up many times. The chain has TRBV7-8 and TRBJ1-2, with no clear D. The germline V and J ends were trimmed by 5 bases and 3 bases, with 13 bases remaining between them. From germline, CDR1 is SGHVS and CDR2 FQNEAQ. The CDR3 has 14 amino acids. CDR3 residues: CASSGDRAYYGYTF. CDR3 nucleotide sequence: TGTGCCAGCAGCGGAGATCGGGCCTACTATGGCTACACCTTC.

The chain links TRBV28 to TRBJ2-6; no firm D call. The CDR3 covers 15 residues. Germline V lookup: CDR1 MDHEN, CDR2 SYDVKM. V dropped 4 bases and J dropped 1 base, with 8 bases sitting between them. CDR3 region: CASSWQRSGANVLTF. The CDR3 DNA reads as TGTGCCAGCAGTTGGCAGAGGTCTGGGGCCAACGTCCTGACTTTC. The whole variable domain, remainder taken from reference TRBV28 and TRBJ2-6, is DVKVTQSSRYLVKRTGEKVFLECVQDMDHENMFWYRQDPGLGLRLIYFSYDVKMKEKGDIPEGYSVSREKKERFSLILESASTNQTSMYLCASSWQRSGANVLTFGAGSRLTVL.

This clonotype was counted many times. The chain joins TRBV12-3 or TRBV12-4 to TRBJ2-3; 9 bases align to TRBD2. CDR3 length equals 16 residues. The V gene end was trimmed by 3 bases and the J gene end by 0 bases; junction bases not matched to a gene: 4. The CDR3 is CASSFLAGLSTDTQYF. CDR3 DNA: TGTGCCAGCAGTTTTCTAGCGGGACTCAGCACAGATACGCAGTATTTT.

The chain couples TRBV7-3 to TRBJ2-3, with 9 positions matching TRBD2. From germline, CDR1 is SGHTA and CDR2 FQGTGA. This CDR3 contains 14 residues. J gave up 3 bases and V 8 bases, and 6 bases lay outside the gene matches. CDR3 region: CASSEREATDTQYF. CDR3 DNA: TGTGCCAGCTCTGAGCGGGAGGCGACAGATACGCAGTATTTT.

This clonotype was seen at least ten times. The chain links TRBV5-1 to TRBJ2-3; perhaps D is TRBD1 or TRBD2 (5 bases each). Germline V gene data show CDR1 as SGHRS and CDR2 as YFSETQ. The V end lost 0 bases, the J end lost 8 bases, and 16 bases lay between the germline ends. The CDR3 contains 15 residues. Here the CDR3 DNA reads TGCGCCAGCAGCTTGGTTCCGGGACCCTTCACTACGCAGTATTTT. Protein: CASSLVPGPFTTQYF.